A selection of T cell receptor beta chains follows, all from one sample in a study. MiXCR, run by TCRdb on the 5' RACE reads, gives a single entry per CDR3 protein. There are around 320 distinct CDR3 sequences in the sample; 6% occur only once, and around 54% lies in the top ten. The sequenced sample was effector memory T cells from blood PBMCs. All receptors derive from a male donor with HIV. The CDR3 runs from the conserved cysteine through the conserved F or W. Fields, in order: V gene, D gene, clone size, J gene, CDR3 protein, CDR3 DNA. The D gene is left open where the match is weak. The listing skips clone size in some rows; elsewhere it reads once, few, many or a size class.

TRBV18	TRBD2	medium-sized	TRBJ2-1	CASSPASGDYNEQFF	TGTGCCAGCTCACCAGCTAGCGGGGACTACAATGAGCAGTTCTTC
TRBV29-1	TRBD1	hyperexpanded	TRBJ2-5	CSFQGDTQETQYF	TGCAGTTTTCAGGGGGATACGCAAGAGACCCAGTACTTC
TRBV29-1	TRBD1	large	TRBJ2-5	CSVSETGGQTQYF	TGCAGCGTTTCCGAAACAGGGGGACAGACCCAGTACTTC
TRBV30	TRBD1	large	TRBJ2-7	CAWSVPGGLFRGVYEQYF	TGTGCCTGGAGTGTACCAGGGGGCCTCTTTAGGGGGGTCTACGAGCAGTACTTC
TRBV11-3	-	large	TRBJ2-7	CASSLNVRYEQYF	TGTGCCAGCAGCTTAAACGTCCGGTACGAGCAGTACTTC
TRBV15	-	-	TRBJ1-2	CATTSGGDGYGYTF	TGTGCCACCACCAGTGGAGGGGACGGCTATGGCTACACCTTC
TRBV7-3	TRBD2	hyperexpanded	TRBJ2-1	CASSQGVAGEGEQFF	TGTGCCAGCAGCCAGGGGGTAGCGGGAGAGGGCGAGCAGTTCTTC
TRBV4-1	-	-	TRBJ2-7	CASSRGSVGEQYF	TGCGCCAGCAGCCGAGGCTCCGTGGGCGAGCAGTACTTC
TRBV2	TRBD1	medium-sized	TRBJ2-7	CASSGGQGFYEQYF	TGTGCCAGCAGTGGGGGACAGGGGTTCTACGAGCAGTACTTC
TRBV4-1	TRBD2	-	TRBJ2-5	CASSQTSGGAQETQYF	TGCGCCAGCAGCCAGACTAGCGGGGGGGCCCAAGAGACCCAGTACTTC
TRBV6-4	TRBD2	few	TRBJ2-1	CASSVLAGGRYEQFF	TGTGCCAGCAGTGTACTAGCGGGGGGGCGGTATGAGCAGTTCTTC
TRBV5-1	-	large	TRBJ2-2	CASSPGHSANTGELFF	TGCGCCAGCAGCCCGGGACATAGCGCGAACACCGGGGAGCTGTTTTTT
TRBV12-3/TRBV12-4	-	medium-sized	TRBJ1-2	CASSPGSGYTF	TGTGCCAGCAGTCCAGGTTCTGGCTACACCTTC
TRBV4-3	TRBD2	medium-sized	TRBJ2-1	CASSQVQTSAREYNEQFF	TGCGCCAGCAGCCAAGTTCAAACTAGCGCCAGGGAATACAATGAGCAGTTCTTC
TRBV2	-	-	TRBJ1-2	CASSEDPAYYGYTF	TGTGCCAGCAGTGAAGATCCAGCTTACTATGGCTACACCTTC
TRBV12-3/TRBV12-4	-	large	TRBJ2-5	CASRPGYRGEETQYF	TGTGCCAGCAGGCCGGGCTACCGCGGGGAAGAGACCCAGTACTTC
TRBV7-8	TRBD1	large	TRBJ1-1	CASSRTGSEAFF	TGTGCCAGCAGCCGGACAGGGTCTGAAGCTTTCTTT
TRBV5-1	TRBD1	medium-sized	TRBJ2-6	CASSWTGGGGANVLTF	TGCGCCAGCAGCTGGACAGGGGGCGGTGGGGCCAACGTCCTGACTTTC
TRBV30	-	large	TRBJ2-6	CAWSVLGSGANVLTF	TGTGCCTGGAGTGTATTGGGCTCTGGGGCCAACGTCCTGACTTTC
TRBV4-1	-	large	TRBJ1-4	CASSQYRAPNEKLFF	TGCGCCAGCAGCCAGTACAGGGCGCCTAATGAAAAACTGTTTTTT
TRBV24-1	-	few	TRBJ2-1	CATSDLWRVNEQFF	TGTGCCACCAGTGATTTATGGAGGGTTAATGAGCAGTTCTTC
TRBV6-2/TRBV6-3	-	hyperexpanded	TRBJ2-3	CASSYNGLGDTQYF	TGTGCCAGCAGTTACAACGGGCTGGGAGATACGCAGTATTTT
TRBV11-1	-	-	TRBJ2-2	CASSLSSQGTGELFF	TGTGCCAGCAGCTTATCGAGTCAGGGTACCGGGGAGCTGTTTTTT
TRBV7-4	TRBD1	-	TRBJ1-1	CASSLPTGWDTEAFF	TGTGCCAGCAGCTTACCGACAGGGTGGGACACTGAAGCTTTCTTT
TRBV12-3/TRBV12-4	-	-	TRBJ2-3	CASRKSGAQADGQYF	TGTGCCAGCAGGAAATCCGGGGCCCAAGCGGATGGGCAATATTTT
TRBV2	TRBD2	large	TRBJ2-4	CASSDPLAVGDIQYF	TGTGCCAGCAGTGACCCACTAGCGGTTGGGGACATTCAGTACTTC
TRBV11-3	-	few	TRBJ1-5	CASSIRTKGQPQHF	TGTGCCAGCAGTATTCGGACAAAAGGTCAGCCCCAGCATTTT
TRBV10-3	-	large	TRBJ1-5	CAISEADGGNQPQHF	TGTGCCATCAGTGAGGCCGACGGAGGCAATCAGCCCCAGCATTTT
TRBV20-1	-	large	TRBJ2-7	CSATTGYEQYF	TGCAGTGCCACGACGGGCTACGAGCAGTACTTC
TRBV4-2	TRBD2	large	TRBJ2-7	CASSQEVGTTAYEQYF	TGTGCCAGCAGCCAAGAAGTCGGGACTACAGCCTACGAGCAGTACTTC
TRBV4-1	-	medium-sized	TRBJ1-2	CASSQDRRPRGGYGYTF	TGCGCCAGCAGCCAAGATCGGAGACCTCGGGGAGGCTATGGCTACACCTTC
TRBV30	-	medium-sized	TRBJ1-1	CAWSRTLTEAFF	TGTGCCTGGAGTCGGACTCTCACTGAAGCTTTCTTT
TRBV2	-	large	TRBJ1-5	CASSGQGYSNQPQHF	TGTGCCAGCAGTGGGCAGGGCTATAGCAATCAGCCCCAGCATTTT
TRBV10-1	TRBD1	large	TRBJ1-2	CASRRWDRPSRSSTF	TGCGCCAGCAGGCGTTGGGACAGGCCCTCGAGGTCGTCGACCTTC
TRBV15	-	large	TRBJ2-5	CATSREVPRSETQYF	TGTGCCACCAGCAGAGAGGTCCCCCGTTCGGAGACCCAGTACTTC
TRBV6-5	-	large	TRBJ1-1	CASSYSEGRSEAFF	TGTGCCAGCAGTTACTCTGAGGGACGGTCTGAAGCTTTCTTT
TRBV7-2	-	medium-sized	TRBJ1-1	CASSPLGSDTEAFF	TGTGCCAGCAGCCCGCTGGGGAGTGACACTGAAGCTTTCTTT
TRBV2	-	large	TRBJ2-1	CASRDGHVSHEQFF	TGTGCCAGCAGAGACGGACATGTTAGTCATGAGCAGTTCTTC
TRBV4-1	-	medium-sized	TRBJ1-1	CASSPREGGTEAFF	TGCGCCAGCAGCCCCAGGGAGGGAGGCACTGAAGCTTTCTTT
TRBV7-9	TRBD1	large	TRBJ1-6	CASSYGTAGSPLHF	TGTGCCAGCAGCTACGGGACAGCAGGCTCACCCCTCCACTTT